These T cell receptor beta chains were read from a single sample in a study of response to subunit inactivated influenza vaccine. In TCRdb, the RT-PCR reads were re-called with MiXCR into one record per CDR3 protein. This table has 600,000 to 850,000 distinct CDR3 sequences, 11% to 15% appearing once. The material sequenced was PBMCs from blood, taken roughly 2 weeks before vaccination. Receptors originate from a man aged 45-65 years who received an inactivated influenza vaccine. Each CDR3 is given with its conserved first and last residue. D genes are given only for firm matches. Expanded clones are given a class, and other clones once, few, many or no size at all.

v_gene	d_gene	abundance	j_gene	CDR3aa	CDR3nt
TRBV27	.	many	TRBJ1-1	CASAKQRQPGEAFF	TGTGCCAGCGCTAAACAACGGCAGCCTGGTGAAGCTTTCTTT
TRBV24-1	.	few	TRBJ2-7	CATSDSANAYEQYF	TGTGCCACCAGTGATTCCGCCAACGCATACGAGCAGTACTTC
TRBV28	.	.	TRBJ1-1	CASSLGETSTVAFF	TGTGCCAGCAGTTTAGGGGAGACAAGCACAGTAGCTTTCTTT
TRBV2	TRBD1	few	TRBJ1-1	CASSRTGGKAEAFF	TGTGCCAGCAGTCGGACAGGGGGCAAAGCTGAAGCTTTCTTT
TRBV20-1	TRBD1	.	TRBJ2-5	CSASEPGQQETQYF	TGCAGTGCTAGTGAGCCGGGACAGCAAGAGACCCAGTACTTC
TRBV27	TRBD2	many	TRBJ2-7	CASSFSAGGAYEQYF	TGTGCCAGCAGTTTTTCTGCGGGAGGCGCCTACGAGCAGTACTTC
TRBV12-3/TRBV12-4	TRBD1	few	TRBJ1-4	CASSPYRGAWEKLFF	TGTGCCAGCAGCCCGTACAGGGGCGCATGGGAAAAACTGTTTTTT
TRBV7-2	TRBD2	.	TRBJ2-5	CASSIQAGGRETQYF	TGTGCCAGCAGCATCCAGGCGGGGGGTCGGGAGACCCAGTACTTC
TRBV20-1	.	few	TRBJ2-7	CSAREFPRQAGYGYEQYF	TGCAGTGCTAGAGAATTCCCTAGACAGGCCGGGTACGGATACGAGCAGTACTTC
TRBV28	.	.	TRBJ1-2	CASSLTNHYGYTF	TGTGCCAGCAGTTTAACCAATCACTATGGCTACACCTTC
TRBV7-3	.	.	TRBJ1-1	CASSPDSGSTEAFF	TGTGCCAGCAGCCCGGACAGTGGGAGCACTGAAGCTTTCTTT
TRBV6-5	TRBD2	many	TRBJ2-5	CASSLLGASGGLRGETQYF	TGTGCCAGCAGTTTACTCGGTGCTAGCGGGGGGTTGAGGGGAGAGACCCAGTACTTC
TRBV29-1	.	few	TRBJ2-5	CSALIDLGGTQYF	TGCAGCGCCCTGATAGACTTGGGGGGGACCCAGTACTTC
TRBV28	.	.	TRBJ2-3	CASSFRTMTDTQYF	TGTGCCAGCAGTTTTCGGACTATGACAGATACGCAGTATTTT
TRBV19	.	.	TRBJ1-5	CASSIEPYSNQPQHF	TGTGCCAGTAGTATAGAGCCCTATAGCAATCAGCCCCAGCATTTT
TRBV12-3/TRBV12-4	.	many	TRBJ1-5	CASSFDMGGQPQHF	TGTGCCAGCAGCTTCGACATGGGAGGGCAGCCCCAGCATTTT
TRBV10-3	.	.	TRBJ2-1	CAISGWGVDEQFF	TGTGCCATCAGTGGATGGGGGGTGGATGAGCAGTTCTTC
TRBV7-2	.	few	TRBJ1-6	CASSLRTVYNSPLHF	TGTGCCAGCAGCTTACGGACGGTCTATAATTCACCCCTCCACTTT
TRBV30	.	.	TRBJ1-5	CAWGLGSWPQHF	TGTGCCTGGGGGCTGGGGAGTTGGCCCCAGCATTTT
TRBV5-1	TRBD1	.	TRBJ2-3	CASSFYPTEGGQGTDTQYF	TGCGCCAGCAGCTTCTATCCTACTGAGGGGGGACAGGGAACAGATACGCAGTATTTT
TRBV6-1	TRBD2	few	TRBJ2-3	CASSTLAGGSTDTQYF	TGTGCCAGCAGTACCCTAGCGGGAGGATCCACAGATACGCAGTATTTT
TRBV6-1	.	few	TRBJ1-2	CASSRRTANYGYTF	TGTGCCAGCAGTAGAAGGACAGCTAACTATGGCTACACCTTC
TRBV28	.	few	TRBJ2-3	CASSLRQGVVLSGTQYF	TGTGCCAGCAGTTTACGGCAGGGTGTCGTCCTCTCGGGTACGCAGTATTTT
TRBV7-9	.	many	TRBJ1-6	CASSPRPDLALHF	TGTGCCAGCAGCCCCAGACCCGACCTGGCCCTCCACTTT
TRBV10-3	.	few	TRBJ2-7	CAISPGLASSEQYF	TGTGCCATCAGCCCGGGGCTAGCGTCTTCCGAGCAGTACTTC
TRBV20-1	.	few	TRBJ2-7	CSARDLLSETFYEQYF	TGCAGTGCTAGAGATCTCTTGTCCGAAACCTTCTACGAGCAGTACTTC
TRBV28	TRBD2	.	TRBJ2-2	CASSPLASGSPGELFF	TGTGCCAGCAGTCCCCTGGCTAGCGGGAGCCCCGGGGAGCTGTTTTTT
TRBV4-2	TRBD1	.	TRBJ1-1	CASSHAGGQGYTEAFF	TGTGCCAGCAGCCACGCTGGGGGACAGGGATATACTGAAGCTTTCTTT
TRBV18	.	.	TRBJ2-7	CASSPPTLRIPVEQYF	TGTGCCAGCTCACCACCGACGTTACGTATTCCGGTCGAGCAGTACTTC
TRBV11-2	TRBD1	.	TRBJ1-2	CASSLGWGQVGGYTF	TGTGCCAGCAGCTTAGGTTGGGGACAGGTCGGCGGCTACACCTTC
TRBV7-9	.	many	TRBJ1-1	CASSFKSGHEAFF	TGTGCCAGCAGCTTTAAGTCGGGCCATGAAGCTTTCTTT